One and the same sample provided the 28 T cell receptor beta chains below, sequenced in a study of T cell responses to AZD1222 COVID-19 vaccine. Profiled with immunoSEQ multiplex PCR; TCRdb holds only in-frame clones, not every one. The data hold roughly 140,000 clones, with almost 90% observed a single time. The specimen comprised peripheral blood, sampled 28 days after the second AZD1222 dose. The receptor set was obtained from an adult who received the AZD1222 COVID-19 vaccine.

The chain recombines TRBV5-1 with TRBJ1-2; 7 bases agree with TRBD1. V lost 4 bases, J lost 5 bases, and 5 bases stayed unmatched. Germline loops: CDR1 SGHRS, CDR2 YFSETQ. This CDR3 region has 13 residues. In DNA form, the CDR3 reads TGCGCCAGCAGCCCGGGGACAGCTTATGGCTACACCTTC. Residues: CASSPGTAYGYTF. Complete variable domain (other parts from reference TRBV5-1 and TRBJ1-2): KAGVTQTPRYLIKTRGQQVTLSCSPISGHRSVSWYQQTPGQGLQFLFEYFSETQRNKGNFPGRFSGRQFSNSRSEMNVSTLELGDSALYLCASSPGTAYGYTFGSGTRLTVV.

The CDR3 sequence: CASSLDRVSGNTIYF. DNA of the CDR3: TGTGCCAGCAGTCTCGACAGGGTCTCTGGAAACACCATATATTTT. The gene calls are TRBV3-1 (or the pseudogene TRBV3-2) and TRBJ1-3; TRBD1 aligns across 7 bases. Germline lookup yields CDR1 LGHDT and CDR2 YNNKEL (reference sequence). This CDR3 is 15 amino acids long. The trim removed 6 bases at V and 0 bases at J, leaving 5 bases unmatched.

CDR3 amino acids: CASTRGVAGDEQYF. DNA of the CDR3: TGTGCCAGCACAAGGGGGGTAGCGGGAGACGAGCAGTACTTC. The chain recombines TRBV9 with TRBJ2-7, with 9 bases aligning to TRBD2. The V segment lost 6 bases and the J segment 5 bases; nucleotides outside the gene matches: 9. The CDR3 covers 14 residues. The germline V gene has CDR1 SGDLS and CDR2 YYNGEE.

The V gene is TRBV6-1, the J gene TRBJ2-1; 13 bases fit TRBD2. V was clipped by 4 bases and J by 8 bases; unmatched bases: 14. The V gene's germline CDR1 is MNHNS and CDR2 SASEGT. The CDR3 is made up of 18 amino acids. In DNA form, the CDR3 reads TGTGCCAGCAGTGGCGGGACTAGCGGGACTGAAGGAGTGGATGAGCAGTTCTTC. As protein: CASSGGTSGTEGVDEQFF.

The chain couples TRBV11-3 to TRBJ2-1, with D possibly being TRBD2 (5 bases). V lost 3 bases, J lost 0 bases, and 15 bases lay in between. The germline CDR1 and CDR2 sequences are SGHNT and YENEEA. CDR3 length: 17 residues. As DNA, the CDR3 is TGTGCCAGCAGCTTTACCGGGGTGGTAGGCTCCTACAATGAGCAGTTCTTC. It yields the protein CASSFTGVVGSYNEQFF. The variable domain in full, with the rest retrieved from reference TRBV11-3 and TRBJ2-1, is EAGVVQSPRYKIIEKKQPVAFWCNPISGHNTLYWYLQNLGQGPELLIRYENEEAVDDSQLPKDRFSAERLKGVDSTLKIQPAELGDSAVYLCASSFTGVVGSYNEQFFGPGTRLTVL.

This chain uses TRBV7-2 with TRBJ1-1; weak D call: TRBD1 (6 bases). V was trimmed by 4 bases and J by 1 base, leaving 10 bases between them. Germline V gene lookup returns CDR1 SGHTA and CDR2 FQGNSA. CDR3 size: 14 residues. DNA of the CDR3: TGTGCCAGCAGCTCACAGGGTGCGAACACTGAAGCTTTCTTT. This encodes CASSSQGANTEAFF.

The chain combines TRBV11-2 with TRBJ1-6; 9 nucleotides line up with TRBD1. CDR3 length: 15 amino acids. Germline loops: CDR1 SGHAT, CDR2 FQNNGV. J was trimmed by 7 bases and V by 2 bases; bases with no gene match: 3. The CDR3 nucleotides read TGTGCCAGCAGCTTAACAGGGGGCATAAATTCACCCCTCCACTTT. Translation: CASSLTGGINSPLHF.

The CDR3 loop reads CASSFQGARTEAFF. CDR3 DNA sequence: TGTGCCAGCAGTTTCCAGGGGGCGAGGACTGAAGCTTTCTTT. This rearrangement joins TRBV28 to TRBJ1-1; TRBD1 agrees at 8 bases. The germline gives CDR1 MDHEN, CDR2 SYDVKM. The CDR3 spans 14 residues. V gave up 3 bases and J gave up 5 bases; unmatched junction bases: 5.

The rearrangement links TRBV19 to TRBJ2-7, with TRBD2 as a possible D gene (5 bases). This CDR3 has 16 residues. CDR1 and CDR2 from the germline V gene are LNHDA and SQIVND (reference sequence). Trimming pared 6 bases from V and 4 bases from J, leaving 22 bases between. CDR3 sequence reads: CASSITIDTGGYEQYF. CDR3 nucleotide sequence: TGTGCCAGTAGCATAACAATTGACACGGGCGGGTACGAGCAGTACTTC.

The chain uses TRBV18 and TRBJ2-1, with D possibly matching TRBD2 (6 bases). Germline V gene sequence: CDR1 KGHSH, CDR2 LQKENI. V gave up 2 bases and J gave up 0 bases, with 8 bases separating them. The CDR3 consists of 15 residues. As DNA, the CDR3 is TGTGCCAGCTCACCAGGCGGGACCTCCTACAATGAGCAGTTCTTC. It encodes CASSPGGTSYNEQFF.

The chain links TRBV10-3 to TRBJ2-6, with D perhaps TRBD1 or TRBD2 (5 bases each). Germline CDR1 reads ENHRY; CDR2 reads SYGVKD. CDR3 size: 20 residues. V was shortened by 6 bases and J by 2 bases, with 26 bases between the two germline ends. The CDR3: CAIRGPGPSEAEAGANVLTF. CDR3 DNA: TGTGCCATCAGGGGTCCGGGACCCTCGGAGGCTGAGGCTGGGGCCAACGTCCTGACTTTC.

This chain's CDR3 is CASSPPPSGANVLTF. The CDR3 bases are TGTGCCAGCAGTCCCCCCCCCTCTGGGGCCAACGTCCTGACTTTC. The chain is built from TRBV28 and TRBJ2-6; unclear D gene. This CDR3 comprises 15 residues. V lost 5 bases and J lost 0, with 8 bases in between. CDR1 and CDR2 (germline): MDHEN, SYDVKM.

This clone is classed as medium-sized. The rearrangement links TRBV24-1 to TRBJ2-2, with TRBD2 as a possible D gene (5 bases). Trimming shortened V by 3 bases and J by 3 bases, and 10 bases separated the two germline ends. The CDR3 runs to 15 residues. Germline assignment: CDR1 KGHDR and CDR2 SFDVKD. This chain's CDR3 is CATSDAGRDTGELFF. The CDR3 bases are TGTGCCACCAGTGATGCGGGCAGAGACACCGGGGAGCTGTTTTTT.

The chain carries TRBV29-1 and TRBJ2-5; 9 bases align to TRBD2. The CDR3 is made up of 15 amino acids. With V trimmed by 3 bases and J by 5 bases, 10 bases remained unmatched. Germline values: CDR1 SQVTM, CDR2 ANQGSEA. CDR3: CSVEGRGGILETQYF. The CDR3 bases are TGCAGCGTTGAGGGGCGGGGGGGCATTTTGGAGACCCAGTACTTC.

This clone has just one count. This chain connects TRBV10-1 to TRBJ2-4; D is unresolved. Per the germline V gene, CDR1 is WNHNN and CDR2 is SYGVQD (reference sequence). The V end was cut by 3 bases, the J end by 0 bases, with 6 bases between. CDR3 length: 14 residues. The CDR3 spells CASSDGLAKNIQYF. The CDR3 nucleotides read TGCGCCAGCAGTGACGGGCTAGCCAAAAACATTCAGTACTTC.

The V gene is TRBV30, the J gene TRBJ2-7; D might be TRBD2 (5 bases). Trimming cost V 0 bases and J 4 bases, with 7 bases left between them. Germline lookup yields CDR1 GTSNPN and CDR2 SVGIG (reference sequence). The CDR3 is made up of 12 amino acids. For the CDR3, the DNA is TGTGCCTGGAGTGTCACGGGGTACGAGCAGTACGTC. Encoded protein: CAWSVTGYEQYV.

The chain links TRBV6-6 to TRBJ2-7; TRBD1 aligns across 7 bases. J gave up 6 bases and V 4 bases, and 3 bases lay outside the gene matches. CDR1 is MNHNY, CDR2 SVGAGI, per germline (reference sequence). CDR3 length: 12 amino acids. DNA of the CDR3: TGTGCCAGCAGTTCGACAGGGACCGAGCAGTACTTC. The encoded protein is CASSSTGTEQYF.

Written as DNA, the CDR3 is TGTGCCAGCTTCGGGGGTTCCTACGAGCAGTACGTC. The encoded protein is CASFGGSYEQYV. The rearrangement joins TRBV6-6 to TRBJ2-7; TRBD2 might be the D (6 bases). The germline CDR1 and CDR2 sequences are MNHNY and SVGAGI (reference sequence). The CDR3 has 12 amino acids. Trimming took off 8 bases at V and 1 base at J, with 9 bases between the two ends.

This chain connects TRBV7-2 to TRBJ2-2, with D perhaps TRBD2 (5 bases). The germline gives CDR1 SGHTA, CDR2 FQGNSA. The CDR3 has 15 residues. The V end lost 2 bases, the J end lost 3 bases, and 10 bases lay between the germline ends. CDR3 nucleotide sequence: TGTGCCAGCAGCTTACGGGCGGGCTACACCGGGGAGCTGTTTTTT. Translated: CASSLRAGYTGELFF.

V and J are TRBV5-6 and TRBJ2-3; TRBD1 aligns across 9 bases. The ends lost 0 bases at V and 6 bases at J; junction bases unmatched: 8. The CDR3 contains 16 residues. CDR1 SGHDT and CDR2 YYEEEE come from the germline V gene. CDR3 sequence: CASSLVGRTGADTQYF. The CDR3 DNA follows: TGTGCCAGCAGCTTGGTGGGCCGGACAGGGGCTGATACGCAGTATTTT.

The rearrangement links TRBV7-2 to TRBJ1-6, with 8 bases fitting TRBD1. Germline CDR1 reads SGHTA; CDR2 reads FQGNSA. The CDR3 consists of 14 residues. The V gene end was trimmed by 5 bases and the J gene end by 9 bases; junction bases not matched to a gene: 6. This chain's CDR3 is CASSPQGVASPLHF. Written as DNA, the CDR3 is TGTGCCAGCAGCCCACAGGGGGTGGCTTCACCCCTCCACTTT.

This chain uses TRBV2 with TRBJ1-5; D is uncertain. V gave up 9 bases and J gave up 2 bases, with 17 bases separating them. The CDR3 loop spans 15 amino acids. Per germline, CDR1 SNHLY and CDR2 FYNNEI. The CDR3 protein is CASRTAELRNQPQHF. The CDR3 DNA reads TGTGCCAGTCGGACCGCAGAGCTGCGCAATCAGCCCCAGCATTTT.

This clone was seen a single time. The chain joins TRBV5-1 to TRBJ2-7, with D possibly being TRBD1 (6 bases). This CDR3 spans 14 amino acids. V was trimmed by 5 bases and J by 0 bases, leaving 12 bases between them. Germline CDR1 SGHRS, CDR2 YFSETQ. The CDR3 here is CASSATGYSYEQYF. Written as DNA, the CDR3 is TGCGCCAGCAGTGCTACAGGGTACTCCTACGAGCAGTACTTC.

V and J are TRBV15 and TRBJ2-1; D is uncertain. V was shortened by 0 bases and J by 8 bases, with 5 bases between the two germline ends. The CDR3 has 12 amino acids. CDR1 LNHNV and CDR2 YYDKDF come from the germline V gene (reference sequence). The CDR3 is CATSREVYEQFF. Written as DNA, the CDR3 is TGTGCCACCAGCAGAGAGGTTTATGAGCAGTTCTTC. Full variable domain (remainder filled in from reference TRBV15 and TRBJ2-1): DAMVIQNPRYQVTQFGKPVTLSCSQTLNHNVMYWYQQKSSQAPKLLFHYYDKDFNNEADTPDNFQSRRPNTSFCFLDIRSPGLGDTAMYLCATSREVYEQFFGPGTRLTVL.

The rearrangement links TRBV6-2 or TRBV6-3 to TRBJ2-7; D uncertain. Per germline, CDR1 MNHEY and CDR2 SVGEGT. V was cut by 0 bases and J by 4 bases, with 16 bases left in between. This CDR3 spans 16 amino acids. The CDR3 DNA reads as TGTGCCAGCAGTTACTCGCGGACCAGGCCATCTTACGAGCAGTACTTC. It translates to CASSYSRTRPSYEQYF.

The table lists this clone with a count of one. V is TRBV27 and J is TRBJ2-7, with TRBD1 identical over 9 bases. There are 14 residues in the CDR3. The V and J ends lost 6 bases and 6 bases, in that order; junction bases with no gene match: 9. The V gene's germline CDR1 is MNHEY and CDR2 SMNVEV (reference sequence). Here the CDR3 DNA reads TGTGCCAGCAGGTGGAACAGGGGGCTGGGCGAGCAGTACTTC. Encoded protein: CASRWNRGLGEQYF.

The CDR3 loop reads CASSYTWGSRVNTEAFF. Written as DNA, the CDR3 is TGTGCCAGCAGTTACACGTGGGGTTCACGGGTGAACACTGAAGCTTTCTTT. This chain uses TRBV28 with TRBJ1-1; D gene unclear. The CDR3 is 17 amino acids. The V gene's germline CDR1 is MDHEN and CDR2 SYDVKM. Trimming shortened V by 4 bases and J by 0 bases, and 18 bases separated the two germline ends.

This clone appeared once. CDR3 nucleotide sequence: TGTGCCAGCAGCCTGGAAGGGGGCACAGATACGCAGTATTTT. The encoded protein is CASSLEGGTDTQYF. This rearrangement joins TRBV6-4 to TRBJ2-3; D possibly corresponds to TRBD1 (5 bases). Germline V gives CDR1 MRHNA, CDR2 SNTAGT. V lost 6 bases to trimming and J lost 1 base, with 11 bases between them. This CDR3 is 14 amino acids long.